A selection of T cell receptor beta chains follows, all from one sample in a study of blood T cell repertoires in COVID-19. The table came from immunoSEQ multiplex PCR; TCRdb's copy has only in-frame clones and leaves some out. The profile shows about 240,000 clones, around 90% of them singletons. The source material was peripheral blood. These receptors originate from a man aged 25 to 45 with COVID-19, enrolled during active disease. The CDR3 runs from the conserved cysteine through the conserved F or W. A D gene is named only where the DNA matches it firmly. Only some rows state a clone size, as once, few, many or a class for expanded clones.

j_call clone_size d_call v_call cdr3_nt cdr3_aa
TRBJ1-4 - TRBD1 TRBV5-1 TGCGCCAGCAGCCCCGGACAGGGGGTGCCCGAGAATGAAAAACTGTTTTTT CASSPGQGVPENEKLFF
TRBJ2-5 - - TRBV7-9 TGTGCCAGCAGCTTCCACAGGGAAAAAGAGACCCAGTACTTC CASSFHREKETQYF
TRBJ2-5 - TRBD1 TRBV7-9 TGTGCCAGCAGCACCGGGACAGGGGGCTATGGAGAGACCCAGTACTTC CASSTGTGGYGETQYF
TRBJ1-4 once TRBD1 TRBV19 TGTGCCAGTAGTTCCGCCCCCGGACAGGGGCCTTATAATGAAAAACTGTTTTTT CASSSAPGQGPYNEKLFF
TRBJ2-1 - - TRBV9 TGTGCCAGCAGCGAGAATTACCCCAGCTCCTACAATGAGCAGTTCTTC CASSENYPSSYNEQFF
TRBJ1-1 - TRBD1 TRBV10-2 TGCGCCAGCAGTGAGTCGTTGGTGGGACAGTGGAGCACTGAAGCTTTCTTT CASSESLVGQWSTEAFF
TRBJ1-2 - TRBD1 TRBV9 TGTGCCAGCAGCGGTGGGACAGGGGGAGGCTACACCTTC CASSGGTGGGYTF
TRBJ1-1 - - TRBV13 TGTGCCAGCGGAGCGGACAGGAACACTGAAGCTTTCTTT CASGADRNTEAFF
TRBJ2-1 - TRBD2 TRBV14 TGTGCCAGCAGCCTAAGACTAGCGGGGGGCACTCCCAATGAGCAGTTCTTC CASSLRLAGGTPNEQFF
TRBJ1-1 - - TRBV23-1 TGCGCCAGCAGTCAATCCAGCGGGTTGCCTTTCTTT CASSQSSGLPFF
TRBJ2-2 - - TRBV5-1 TGCGCCAGCAGCTTGGTTGCAGAGAACACCGGGGAGCTGTTTTTT CASSLVAENTGELFF
TRBJ1-3 - - TRBV12-5 TGTGCTAGTGGTTTGGTATCCCCCGGGAACACCATATATTTT CASGLVSPGNTIYF
TRBJ1-6 once TRBD1 TRBV5-1 TGCGCCAGCAGCTCCCGGGACAGGGGTGGCAATTCACCCCTCCACTTT CASSSRDRGGNSPLHF
TRBJ1-1 - - TRBV4-1 TGCGCCAGCAGCCAAGACAGGTTAGGGGCTGAAGCTTTCTTT CASSQDRLGAEAFF
TRBJ1-5 - - TRBV19 TGTGCCAGTATGAGTGGTATGAGGCAGTATAGCAATCAGCCCCAGCATTTT CASMSGMRQYSNQPQHF
TRBJ1-1 - TRBD1 TRBV25-1 TGTGCCAGCAGTGGGACAGGGGGTTACACTGAAGCTTTCTTT CASSGTGGYTEAFF
TRBJ1-2 - - TRBV9 TGTGCCAGCAGCGTAGTGGCAGGGGACGGCTACACCTTC CASSVVAGDGYTF
TRBJ1-1 - - TRBV30 TGTGCCTGGGGCAGGAGGGTAGCTGAAGCTTTCTTT CAWGRRVAEAFF
TRBJ1-2 few - TRBV5-4 TGTGCCAGCAGCACCCAGACCAGGGTTACAAACTATGGCTACACCTTC CASSTQTRVTNYGYTF
TRBJ2-3 - - TRBV2 TGTGCCAGCAGTGAGGACACCACAGATACGCAGTATTTT CASSEDTTDTQYF
TRBJ2-7 - TRBD1 TRBV7-2 TGTGCCAGCAGCTTAGCCACAGGGGGCTCCTACGAGCAGTACTTC CASSLATGGSYEQYF
TRBJ2-7 - TRBD1 TRBV4-1 TGCGCCAGCAGCCAAGTAGGACAGGGATTCGAGCAGTACTTC CASSQVGQGFEQYF
TRBJ2-1 - - TRBV19 TGTGCCAGTAGTTCGAAGTCTCGAGGGTACGTTGATGAGCAGTTCTTC CASSSKSRGYVDEQFF
TRBJ2-3 - - TRBV21-1 TGTGCCAGCTTCATTGGGGGACTAGCGGGGGTTAAAGATACGCAGTATTTT CASFIGGLAGVKDTQYF
TRBJ2-2 - - TRBV19 TGTGCCAGTAGTATCGGGGGTATCGGGGAGCTGTTTTTT CASSIGGIGELFF
TRBJ1-2 - - TRBV11-2 TGTGCCAGCAGCTCAGGGGACCTCTTAGGAGGCTACACCTTC CASSSGDLLGGYTF
TRBJ1-6 - TRBD1 TRBV3-1/TRBV3-2 TGTGCCAGCAGCCGGTCCTCGACAGGGGGCCGCTCACCCCTCCACTTT CASSRSSTGGRSPLHF
TRBJ2-5 - TRBD2 TRBV5-1 TGCGCCAGCAGCTCGCGGACTAGCGGGGGGAAGGAGACCCAGTACTTC CASSSRTSGGKETQYF
TRBJ2-2 once TRBD1 TRBV5-1 TGCGCCAGCAGCTTGATCTACAGGGGGCGAACCGGGGAGCTGTTTTTT CASSLIYRGRTGELFF
TRBJ2-7 - TRBD2 TRBV6-5 TGTGCCAGCAGTAGATCTAGCGGGGAATACGAGCAGTACTTC CASSRSSGEYEQYF
TRBJ2-5 - - TRBV3-1/TRBV3-2 TGTGCCAGCAGCCAAATAAGGGGGGAGACCCAGTACTTC CASSQIRGETQYF
TRBJ1-1 - - TRBV11-2 TGTGCCAGCAGCTTCCCCTCATCCGGAGTCGGGACTGAAGCTTTCTTT CASSFPSSGVGTEAFF
TRBJ1-2 few - TRBV6-4 TGTGCCAGCAGTGCGGGGGGACGGGACTATGGCTACACCTTC CASSAGGRDYGYTF
TRBJ2-5 - - TRBV5-5 TGTGCCAGCAGCTTAACGCAGGGATTTCGGGGACTTCCTCAAGAGACCCAGTACTTC CASSLTQGFRGLPQETQYF
TRBJ2-7 - - TRBV28 TGTGCCAGCAGTCCACATGACATGAGCTCCTACGAGCAGTACTTC CASSPHDMSSYEQYF
TRBJ2-3 - TRBD2 TRBV2 TGTGCCAGCAGTCCCCGGGCTAGCGGGGGAGCTACTAGCACAGATACGCAGTATTTT CASSPRASGGATSTDTQYF
TRBJ1-1 - - TRBV9 TGTGCCAGCAGCGTAAGTGGCGGAAACACTGAAGCTTTCTTT CASSVSGGNTEAFF
TRBJ2-7 - TRBD1 TRBV29-1 TGCAGCGTTGAGGGACAGTTCTACGAGCAGTACTTC CSVEGQFYEQYF
TRBJ1-5 - - TRBV19 TGTGCCAGTAGTACAGGGGTTGGTCAGCCCCAGCATTTT CASSTGVGQPQHF
TRBJ1-4 - - TRBV7-6 TGTGCCAGCAGCCCGTACAGGGCAACTAATGAAAAACTGTTTTTT CASSPYRATNEKLFF
TRBJ2-1 - - TRBV6-5 TGTGCCAGCACGACTAGTCCTGGGGGTAATGAGCAGTTCTTC CASTTSPGGNEQFF
TRBJ2-3 - TRBD2 TRBV7-9 TGTGCCAGCAGCGGAGGGACTAGGGGAAACACAGATACGCAGTATTTT CASSGGTRGNTDTQYF
TRBJ2-1 once TRBD2 TRBV9 TGTGCCAGCAGCCCGGCTAGCGGCCCGATAGGCGGTGAGCAGTTCTTC CASSPASGPIGGEQFF
TRBJ1-6 - - TRBV28 TGTGCCAGCAGGGCCTCCTATAATTCACCCCTCCACTTT CASRASYNSPLHF
TRBJ2-5 few TRBD2 TRBV5-4 TGTGCCAGCAGCTCCCTTAAGAGCGGGGGGGCGGAGACCCAGTACTTC CASSSLKSGGAETQYF
TRBJ1-2 once - TRBV4-1 TGCGCCAGCAGCCATATAGACAGGAGATTTTATAGCTATGGCTACACCTTC CASSHIDRRFYSYGYTF
TRBJ1-1 - TRBD1 TRBV12-5 TGTGCTAGTGGTTTGGTACTGACCGGGACAGGAAACACTGAAGCTTTCTTT CASGLVLTGTGNTEAFF
TRBJ1-6 - - TRBV14 TGTGCCAGCAGCCCCGGACTCTACTCCTATAATTCACCCCTCCACTTT CASSPGLYSYNSPLHF
TRBJ1-3 - - TRBV7-9 TGTGCCAGCAGTATGGACTGGGGAAACACCATATATTTT CASSMDWGNTIYF
TRBJ1-5 - - TRBV4-2 TGTGCCAGCAGCCAAGATGGTATAGGGGTCGCCGGGCAGCCCCAGCATTTT CASSQDGIGVAGQPQHF
TRBJ1-1 once - TRBV3-1/TRBV3-2 TGTGCCAGCAGCCCGCACAGGGAGGGCACTGAAGCTTTCTTT CASSPHREGTEAFF
TRBJ2-7 - TRBD1 TRBV6-6 TGTGCCAGCAGACCCCGGGACAGAGACTACGAGCAGTACTTC CASRPRDRDYEQYF